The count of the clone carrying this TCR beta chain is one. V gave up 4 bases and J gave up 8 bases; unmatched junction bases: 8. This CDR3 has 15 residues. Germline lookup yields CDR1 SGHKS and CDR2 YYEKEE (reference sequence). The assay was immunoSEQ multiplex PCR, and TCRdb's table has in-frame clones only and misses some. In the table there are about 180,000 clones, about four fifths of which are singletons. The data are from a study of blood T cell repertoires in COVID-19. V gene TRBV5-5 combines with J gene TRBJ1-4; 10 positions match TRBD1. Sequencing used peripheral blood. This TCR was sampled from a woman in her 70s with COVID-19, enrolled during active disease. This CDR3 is CASSNRDRGAEKLFF. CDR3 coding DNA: TGTGCCAGCAGCAACCGGGACAGGGGCGCCGAAAAACTGTTTTTT. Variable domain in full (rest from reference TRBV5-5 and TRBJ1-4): DAGVTQSPTHLIKTRGQQVTLRCSPISGHKSVSWYQQVLGQGPQFIFQYYEKEERGRGNFPDRFSARQFPNYSSELNVNALLLGDSALYLCASSNRDRGAEKLFFGSGTQLSVL.